Listed below are T cell receptor beta chains from one sample, sequenced in a study of cytomegalovirus exposure and HLA in healthy donors. TCRdb keeps only in-frame clones here, not all; method: immunoSEQ multiplex PCR. The table lists about 70,000 clones, around 86% of them singletons. The sequenced material came from PBMCs. These TCRs come from a woman in her twenties or thirties in good health and CMV-seronegative. Each CDR3 is given with its conserved first and last residue. A D gene is named only where the DNA matches it firmly. Not all rows give a size; the values are once, few, many and, for expanded clones, a class.

D gene	V gene	J gene	clone size	CDR3 protein	CDR3 DNA
.	TRBV14	TRBJ2-1	.	CASSQVWTEINNEQFF	TGTGCCAGCAGCCAAGTCTGGACAGAGATTAACAATGAGCAGTTCTTC
TRBD1	TRBV10-3	TRBJ1-2	.	CAISGGQGSFYGYTF	TGTGCCATCAGTGGGGGACAGGGGTCCTTCTATGGCTACACCTTC
TRBD2	TRBV4-1	TRBJ2-1	.	CASSPPLLAGGYNEQFF	TGCGCCAGCAGCCCTCCCCTCCTAGCGGGAGGCTACAATGAGCAGTTCTTC
.	TRBV28	TRBJ1-2	.	CASWGDGYTF	TGTGCCAGTTGGGGGGATGGCTACACCTTC
TRBD1	TRBV7-9	TRBJ1-4	.	CASMGQGATNEKLFF	TGTGCCAGCATGGGACAGGGGGCAACTAATGAAAAACTGTTTTTT
.	TRBV2	TRBJ1-1	.	CASSEYRVGAFF	TGTGCCAGCAGTGAGTACAGGGTGGGGGCTTTCTTT
.	TRBV7-3	TRBJ2-3	.	CASSLEQNTQYF	TGTGCCAGCAGCTTAGAACAGAATACGCAGTATTTT
.	TRBV7-9	TRBJ1-4	.	CSSSLARPAGEKLFF	TGTTCCAGCAGCTTAGCGAGGCCAGCGGGTGAAAAACTGTTTTTT
.	TRBV11-2	TRBJ1-3	.	CASSLSLQSRGGGNTIYF	TGTGCCAGCAGCTTAAGTCTGCAGTCTCGGGGAGGCGGAAACACCATATATTTT
TRBD1	TRBV6-1	TRBJ1-4	.	CASISRTGNEKLFF	TGTGCCAGCATTTCCAGGACAGGGAATGAAAAACTGTTTTTT
.	TRBV6-6	TRBJ1-1	.	CASSHRTSPGAFF	TGTGCCAGCAGCCACAGGACGTCCCCGGGAGCTTTCTTT
TRBD2	TRBV9	TRBJ2-7	once	CASSVSAASGKYEQYF	TGTGCCAGCAGCGTGTCGGCCGCGAGCGGGAAATACGAGCAGTACTTC
.	TRBV7-6	TRBJ1-4	.	CASSLNPRVGATNEKLFF	TGTGCCAGCAGCTTAAACCCCCGGGTTGGGGCCACTAATGAAAAACTGTTTTTT
.	TRBV6-5	TRBJ1-4	.	CASSSPVRGEKLFF	TGTGCCAGCAGCTCTCCCGTTCGCGGTGAAAAACTGTTTTTT
.	TRBV5-5	TRBJ1-1	.	CASSLQALGTEAFF	TGTGCCAGCAGCCTACAGGCGCTGGGCACTGAAGCTTTCTTT
TRBD1	TRBV9	TRBJ2-7	.	CARARGGTGSYEQYF	TGTGCCCGCGCCCGGGGAGGGACAGGGTCCTACGAGCAGTACTTC
.	TRBV7-9	TRBJ2-7	once	CASSLGQGGPEQYF	TGTGCCAGCAGCTTAGGGCAGGGGGGACCCGAGCAGTACTTC
TRBD1	TRBV7-2	TRBJ1-2	.	CASSLADRVNYGYTF	TGTGCCAGCAGCTTAGCGGACAGGGTGAACTATGGCTACACCTTC
.	TRBV5-1	TRBJ2-3	medium-sized	CASSLARWGSTDTQYF	TGCGCCAGCAGCTTGGCCAGGTGGGGCAGCACAGATACGCAGTATTTT
TRBD1	TRBV10-2	TRBJ1-1	few	CASSGYRGGTEAFF	TGCGCCAGCAGTGGATACAGGGGGGGCACTGAAGCTTTCTTT
TRBD2	TRBV10-3	TRBJ2-7	once	CAISEFPGTSGTYEQYF	TGTGCCATCAGTGAGTTCCCCGGGACTAGCGGTACCTACGAGCAGTACTTC
.	TRBV9	TRBJ2-2	.	CASSVGSGELFF	TGTGCCAGCAGCGTAGGGAGCGGGGAGCTGTTTTTT
TRBD2	TRBV9	TRBJ2-3	.	CASSVATRGAGLGSSTDTQYF	TGTGCCAGCAGCGTAGCTACGCGGGGGGCCGGGTTGGGATCTAGCACAGATACGCAGTATTTT
TRBD2	TRBV19	TRBJ2-7	.	CASSIGAGGAYEQYF	TGTGCCAGTAGTATTGGGGCGGGAGGGGCCTACGAGCAGTACTTC
TRBD2	TRBV12-5	TRBJ2-3	few	CASGLSSGRPGTDTQYF	TGTGCTAGTGGTTTGTCTAGCGGGAGGCCGGGCACAGATACGCAGTATTTT
TRBD2	TRBV14	TRBJ2-3	.	CASSQPSGSTDTQYF	TGTGCCAGCAGCCAGCCTAGCGGGAGCACAGATACGCAGTATTTT
.	TRBV29-1	TRBJ2-2	.	CSVQGPSSTGELFF	TGCAGCGTCCAGGGTCCCTCGTCCACCGGGGAGCTGTTTTTT
.	TRBV5-4	TRBJ2-2	.	CASSLLGGGTGELFF	TGTGCCAGCAGCTTGCTCGGAGGCGGGACCGGGGAGCTGTTTTTT
.	TRBV30	TRBJ2-7	.	CAWSVGQGTYEQYF	TGTGCCTGGAGTGTAGGCCAGGGGACCTACGAGCAGTACTTC
.	TRBV27	TRBJ1-1	once	CASMPGGATEAFF	TGTGCCAGCATGCCCGGGGGGGCGACTGAAGCTTTCTTT
.	TRBV11-3	TRBJ2-1	.	CASSLGIREAYNEQFF	TGTGCCAGCAGCTTAGGTATCCGGGAAGCCTACAATGAGCAGTTCTTC
.	TRBV28	TRBJ2-5	.	CASSFQGKETQYF	TGTGCCAGCAGTTTTCAGGGAAAAGAGACCCAGTACTTC
.	TRBV5-1	TRBJ2-4	.	CASNRGEGAQNIQYF	TGCGCCAGCAACAGGGGGGAGGGGGCGCAAAACATTCAGTACTTC
.	TRBV7-2	TRBJ1-6	.	CASSLVGPLNSPLHF	TGTGCCAGCAGCTTAGTGGGGCCACTGAATTCACCCCTCCACTTT
TRBD1	TRBV9	TRBJ1-2	.	CASSVAEGAYGYTF	TGTGCCAGCAGCGTAGCAGAGGGGGCCTATGGCTACACCTTC
TRBD2	TRBV7-9	TRBJ2-7	.	CASSLRTSGRAHYEQYF	TGTGCCAGCAGCTTAAGAACTAGCGGGAGGGCCCACTACGAGCAGTACTTC
TRBD2	TRBV27	TRBJ2-7	.	CASSLSSIAGGTTYEQYF	TGTGCCAGCAGTTTATCGTCGATAGCGGGAGGAACGACCTACGAGCAGTACTTC
TRBD2	TRBV19	TRBJ2-2	.	CASSSLLAGVGTGELFF	TGTGCCAGTAGTTCCCTTCTAGCGGGAGTTGGGACCGGGGAGCTGTTTTTT
.	TRBV5-1	TRBJ2-2	.	CASSLEADRNTGELFF	TGCGCCAGCAGCTTGGAAGCGGACCGAAACACCGGGGAGCTGTTTTTT
TRBD1	TRBV6-4	TRBJ2-3	.	CASNNGQGGADTQYF	TGTGCCAGCAATAATGGACAGGGGGGCGCAGATACGCAGTATTTT
TRBD1	TRBV19	TRBJ1-5	once	CASRDRVHQPQHF	TGTGCCAGTAGGGACAGGGTCCACCAGCCCCAGCATTTT
TRBD2	TRBV6-5	TRBJ2-1	.	CASSKSLAGIEQFF	TGTGCCAGCAGTAAGTCCCTAGCGGGCATTGAGCAGTTCTTC
.	TRBV18	TRBJ2-7	once	CASSPPRGGTGLGRHEQYF	TGTGCCAGCTCACCACCGAGGGGCGGGACTGGACTGGGTAGACACGAGCAGTACTTC
.	TRBV4-1	TRBJ2-6	few	CASSRTPGGPGANVLTF	TGCGCCAGCAGCCGGACACCTGGAGGGCCTGGGGCCAACGTCCTGACTTTC
.	TRBV7-6	TRBJ2-7	.	CASSLTGASEQYF	TGTGCCAGCAGCTTAACGGGAGCTAGCGAGCAGTACTTC
.	TRBV30	TRBJ1-5	.	CAWSLGLGDQPQHF	TGTGCCTGGAGTCTAGGTTTAGGCGATCAGCCCCAGCATTTT
TRBD1	TRBV2	TRBJ2-7	.	CASSLVDRSYEQYF	TGTGCCAGCAGTTTGGTGGACAGGAGCTACGAGCAGTACTTC